This T cell receptor (beta chain) originates from a study of memory CD4+ T cells and cytomegalovirus serostatus. On the study more broadly: Donors were healthy Belgian adults, 10 or so CMV seropositive and some 24 seronegative.

Trimming took off 0 bases at V and 2 bases at J, with 12 bases between the two ends. Germline lookup yields CDR1 MNHEY and CDR2 SVGAGI. The CDR3 has 16 residues. As handled by the study authors: After removing out-of-frame reads, under 2.5 million distinct TCRbeta sequences remained. The protocol was immunoSEQ multiplex PCR, while the TCRdb copy is restricted to in-frame clones and leaves out a portion. The DNA gave D and trimming, while V, J and clone size come from that table. The repertoire holds under 75,000 clones, with 80% as singletons. The sort gate was single viable CD3+CD4+CD8-CD45RO+ cells for memory CD4+ T cells. CD4+ T cells were isolated by positive magnetic selection.

The chain employs TRBV6-5 and TRBJ2-3, with a tentative D call TRBD2 (6 bases). Sequencing used memory CD4+ T cells from blood. The receptor's source is an adult in good health and CMV-seronegative. Some clones in this sample may be carry-over from other donors' samples. In DNA form, the CDR3 reads TGTGCCAGCAGTTACTCGGGAGGTAGCCTCACAGATACGCAGTATTTT. Translating it yields CASSYSGGSLTDTQYF.